The 2 T cell receptor beta chains below were found in one sample sequenced in a study of PD-1 blockade in classical Hodgkin lymphoma. Time point defined: newly diagnosed, previously untreated cHL patient sample. Isolation of CD4+ T cells from thawed PBMCs was performed by magnetic negative selection. The table came from immunoSEQ multiplex PCR; TCRdb's copy has only in-frame clones and leaves some out. In the table there are 18,000 or so clones, approximately 80% of which are singletons. Sequenced: CD4+ T cells from blood. Receptor source: a human donor with classical Hodgkin lymphoma.

V gene TRBV7-6 combines with J gene TRBJ1-5; possible D gene TRBD1, 5 bases. CDR3 length equals 14 residues. Germline V lookup: CDR1 SGHVS, CDR2 FNYEAQ. With 4 bases removed from V and 2 bases from J, the gap between germline ends came to 9 bases. This chain's CDR3 is CASSSGPRNQPQHF. CDR3 nucleotide sequence: TGTGCCAGCAGCTCGGGGCCTCGCAATCAGCCCCAGCATTTT.

The CDR3 nucleotides are TGCGCCAGCAGCTCGGGAGAGAGAGCCCAGTACTTC. Translation: CASSSGERAQYF. The chain couples TRBV5-1 to TRBJ2-5; D possibly corresponds to TRBD2 (6 bases). The germline CDR1 and CDR2 sequences are SGHRS and YFSETQ. V was pared by 3 bases and J by 9 bases, with 12 bases between. This CDR3 comprises 12 residues.